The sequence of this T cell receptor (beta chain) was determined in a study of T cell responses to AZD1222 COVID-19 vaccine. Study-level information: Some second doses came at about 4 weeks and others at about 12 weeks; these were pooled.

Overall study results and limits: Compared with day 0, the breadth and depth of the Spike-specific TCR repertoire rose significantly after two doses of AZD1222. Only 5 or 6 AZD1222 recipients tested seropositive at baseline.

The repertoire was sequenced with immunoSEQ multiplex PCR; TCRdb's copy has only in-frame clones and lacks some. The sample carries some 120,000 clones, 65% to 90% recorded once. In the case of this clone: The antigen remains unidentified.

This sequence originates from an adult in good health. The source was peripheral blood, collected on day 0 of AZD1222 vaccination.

The chain's CDR3 is CASSQRGGSRSGNTIYF. The CDR3 coding sequence is TGTGCCAGCAGCCAAAGGGGGGGGTCCCGCTCTGGAAACACCATATATTTT. The rearrangement links TRBV3-1 (or the pseudogene TRBV3-2) to TRBJ1-3; maybe TRBD1 (6 bases). The length of the CDR3 is 17 residues. Germline V gives CDR1 LGHDT, CDR2 YNNKEL (reference sequence). Trimming shortened V by 2 bases and J by 0 bases, and 14 bases separated the two germline ends.